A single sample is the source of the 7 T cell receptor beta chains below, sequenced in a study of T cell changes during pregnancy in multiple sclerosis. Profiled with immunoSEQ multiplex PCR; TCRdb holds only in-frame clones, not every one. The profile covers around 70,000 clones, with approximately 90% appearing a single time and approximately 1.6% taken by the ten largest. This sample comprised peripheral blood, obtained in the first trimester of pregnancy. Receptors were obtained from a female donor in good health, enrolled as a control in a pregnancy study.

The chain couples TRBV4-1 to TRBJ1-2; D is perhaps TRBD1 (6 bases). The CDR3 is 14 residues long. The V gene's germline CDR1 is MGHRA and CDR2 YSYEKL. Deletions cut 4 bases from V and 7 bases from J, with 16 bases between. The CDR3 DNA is TGCGCCAGCAGCCCCCAGACAGGATATGCTGGCTACACCTTC. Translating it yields CASSPQTGYAGYTF.

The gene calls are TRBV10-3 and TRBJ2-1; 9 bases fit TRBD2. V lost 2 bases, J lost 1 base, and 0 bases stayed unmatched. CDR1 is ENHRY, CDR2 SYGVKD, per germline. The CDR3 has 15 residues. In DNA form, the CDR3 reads TGTGCCATCAGTGAGAGCGGGGGGTCCTACAATGAGCAGTTCTTC. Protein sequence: CAISESGGSYNEQFF.

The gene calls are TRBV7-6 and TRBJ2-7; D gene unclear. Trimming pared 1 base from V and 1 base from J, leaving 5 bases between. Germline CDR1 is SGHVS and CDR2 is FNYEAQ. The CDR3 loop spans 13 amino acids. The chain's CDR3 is CASSLEESYEQYF. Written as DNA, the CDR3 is TGTGCCAGCAGCTTAGAGGAGTCCTACGAGCAGTACTTC.

The CDR3 region has the DNA TGTGCCAGCAGTGACAGCACAATGGAGCCCCAGCATTTT. Translating it yields CASSDSTMEPQHF. The J gene is TRBJ1-5, the V gene TRBV28; TRBD1 is a possible D gene (5 bases). CDR1 is MDHEN and CDR2 is SYDVKM in the germline V gene. Deletions cut 5 bases from V and 8 bases from J, with 13 bases between. The CDR3 spans 13 residues.

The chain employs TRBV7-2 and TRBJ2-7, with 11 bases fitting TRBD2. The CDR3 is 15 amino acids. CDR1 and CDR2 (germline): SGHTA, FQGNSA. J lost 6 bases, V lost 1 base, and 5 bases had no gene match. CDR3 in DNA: TGTGCCAGCAGCTTAGTGGTAGCGGGAGGGCTCGAGCAGTACTTC. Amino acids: CASSLVVAGGLEQYF.

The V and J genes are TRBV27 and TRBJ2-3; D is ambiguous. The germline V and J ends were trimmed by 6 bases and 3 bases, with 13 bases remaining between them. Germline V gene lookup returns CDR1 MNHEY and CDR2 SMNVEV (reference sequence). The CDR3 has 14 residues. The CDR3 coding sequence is TGTGCCAGCAGCCCTTTCCTCCCTACAGATACGCAGTATTTT. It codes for CASSPFLPTDTQYF.

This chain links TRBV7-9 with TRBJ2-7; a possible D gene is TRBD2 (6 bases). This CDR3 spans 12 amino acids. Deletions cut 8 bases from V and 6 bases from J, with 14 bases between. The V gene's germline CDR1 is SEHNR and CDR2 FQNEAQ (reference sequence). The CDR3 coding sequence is TGTGCCAGCGGGCCGGGAGCCGTCGAGCAGTACTTC. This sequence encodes CASGPGAVEQYF.